Given below is one T cell receptor (beta chain) in context. What it binds is not known. The entry originates in a study of shared clonotypes between healthy human individuals. Overall study findings and caveats: Generally, naive subsets came out with larger estimated richness than memory subsets.

Per germline, CDR1 SGDLS and CDR2 YYNGEE. CDR3 length equals 15 residues. The ends lost 0 bases at V and 5 bases at J; junction bases unmatched: 3. Memory CD4+ cells were the fraction left after CD45RA+ naive selection. Profiling relied on immunoSEQ multiplex PCR, and the TCRdb table lists in-frame clones only, not all of them. In the table there are about 1 million clones, 70% to 80% of which are singletons. V is TRBV9 and J is TRBJ2-1; 9 bases fit TRBD2. The source is a man aged 18-30 years in good health. The sequencing sample was made of memory CD4+ T cells sorted from blood. As to subset: CD45RA-negative fraction. The CDR3 DNA reads as TGTGCCAGCAGCGTAGGATTAGCGGGAGACAATGAGCAGTTCTTC. Translated, it gives CASSVGLAGDNEQFF.